A single T cell receptor beta chain is shown here with its context. The record originates from a study of cytomegalovirus exposure and HLA in healthy donors. Using immunoSEQ multiplex PCR, the repertoire was profiled, and TCRdb retains in-frame clones only, with some absent. The sample holds about 180,000 clones, about 86% seen once. The CDR3 is made up of 16 amino acids. V shed 6 bases, J shed 4 bases, and the junction held 12 bases outside the gene matches. The V gene's germline CDR1 is MDHEN and CDR2 SYDVKM. The chain combines TRBV28 with TRBJ2-7, with 10 positions matching TRBD2. The sequence came from a woman in her twenties or thirties in good health and CMV-seronegative. Input material: PBMCs. Written as DNA, the CDR3 is TGTGCCAGCAGAGCTCAAACTAGCGGGGTTTTGTACGAGCAGTACTTC. It specifies CASRAQTSGVLYEQYF.